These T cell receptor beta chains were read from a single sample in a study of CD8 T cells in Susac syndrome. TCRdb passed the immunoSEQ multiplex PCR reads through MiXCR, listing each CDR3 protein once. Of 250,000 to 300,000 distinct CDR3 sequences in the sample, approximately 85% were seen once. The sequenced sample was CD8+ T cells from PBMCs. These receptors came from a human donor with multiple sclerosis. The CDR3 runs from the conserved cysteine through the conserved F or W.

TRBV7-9 CASSLSLTGANYGYTF
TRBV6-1 CASSRPSESSSTDTQYF
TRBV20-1 CSARVSVGPYEQYF
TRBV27 CASSLLTSGGYNEQFF
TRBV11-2 CASSLSWDRGLEETQYF
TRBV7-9 CASTPVRNTEAFF
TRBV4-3 CASSQDRIGREKLFF
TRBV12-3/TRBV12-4 CASKPDSEYNEQFF
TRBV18 CASSPPSRVAGELFF
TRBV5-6 CASSFDQEGEDEQYF
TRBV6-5 CASSTGLEGVGEQFF